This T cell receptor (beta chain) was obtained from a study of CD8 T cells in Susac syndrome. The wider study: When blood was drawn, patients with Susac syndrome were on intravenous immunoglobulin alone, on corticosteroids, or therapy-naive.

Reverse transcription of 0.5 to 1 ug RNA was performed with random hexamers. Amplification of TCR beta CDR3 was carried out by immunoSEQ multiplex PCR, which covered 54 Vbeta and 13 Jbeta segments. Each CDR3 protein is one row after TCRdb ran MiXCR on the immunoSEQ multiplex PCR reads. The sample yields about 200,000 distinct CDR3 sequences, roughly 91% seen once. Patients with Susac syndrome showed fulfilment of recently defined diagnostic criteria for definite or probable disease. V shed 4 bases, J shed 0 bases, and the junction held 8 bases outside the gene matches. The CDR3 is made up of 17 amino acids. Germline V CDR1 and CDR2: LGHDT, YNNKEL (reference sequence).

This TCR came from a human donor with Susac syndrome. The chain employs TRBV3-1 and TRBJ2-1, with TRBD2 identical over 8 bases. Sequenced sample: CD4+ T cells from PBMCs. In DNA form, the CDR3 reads TGTGCCAGCAGCCCCGAGAGCGGGGGATACTCCTACAATGAGCAGTTCTTC. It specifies CASSPESGGYSYNEQFF.